This TCR beta chain was found in a study of a mutant IDH1 vaccine in newly diagnosed glioma. The wider study: Of treated patients, around 60% were men and about 38% women, averaging around 40 years. Study results and limitations: Pseudoprogression appeared unlinked to shifts in leading peripheral T cell clonotypes.

This CDR3 spans 16 amino acids. The ends were cut back, 4 bases at V and 3 bases at J, with 18 bases in the middle. CDR1 is MNHEY and CDR2 is SVGAGI in the germline V gene. Method: immunoSEQ multiplex PCR; TCRdb's copy keeps in-frame clones and lacks some. The sample has tens of thousands of clones, approximately 82% seen once; the top ten hold around 4.5%. Time point described: baseline, week 1 (first vaccination visit). Stated treatment: pre-vaccination baseline after standard-of-care therapy. New WHO grade 3 or 4 IDH1-mutant, ATRX-lost astrocytomas were present in all donors. The count of this clone is one. What it recognizes is unknown.

The chain links TRBV6-5 to TRBJ1-2; the D is unclear. The source was peripheral blood mononuclear cells (PBMCs), collected from a glioma patient treated with radiotherapy, temozolomide or both. This TCR was recovered from a woman under 30 with glioma. Some clones in this sample may be carry-over from other donors' samples. In nucleotides, the CDR3 is TGTGCCAGCAGTTCCCGGGTCCCCCGGTGGGACTATGGCTACACCTTC. Its protein product is CASSSRVPRWDYGYTF.